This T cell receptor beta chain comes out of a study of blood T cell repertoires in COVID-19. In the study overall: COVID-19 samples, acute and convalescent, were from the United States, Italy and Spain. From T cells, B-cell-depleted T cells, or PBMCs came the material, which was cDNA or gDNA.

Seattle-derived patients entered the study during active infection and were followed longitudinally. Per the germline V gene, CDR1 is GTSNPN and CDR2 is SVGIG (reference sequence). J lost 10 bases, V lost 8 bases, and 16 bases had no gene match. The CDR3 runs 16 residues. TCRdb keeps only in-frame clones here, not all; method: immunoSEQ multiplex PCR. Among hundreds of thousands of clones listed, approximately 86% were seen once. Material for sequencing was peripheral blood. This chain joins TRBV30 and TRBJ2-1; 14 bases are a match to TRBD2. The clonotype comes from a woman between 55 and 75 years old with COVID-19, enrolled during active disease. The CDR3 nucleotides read TGTGCCGGGGCGCGCCCGACTAGCGGGGGGGCCGGGGAGCAGTTCTTC. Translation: CAGARPTSGGAGEQFF.